This T cell receptor beta chain emerged from a study of radiation and T cells in renal cell carcinoma. Study-level results: Baseline intratumoral clonotype presence is unknown without pretreatment biopsies.

In germline, CDR1 is SGHVS, CDR2 FQNEAQ. This CDR3 is 16 amino acids long. V lost 4 bases, J lost 4 bases, and 7 bases stayed unmatched. The time point was: blood 4 weeks post-SBRT, at nephrectomy. Described treatment: 15 Gy SBRT to primary tumor, nephrectomy 4 weeks later. The tumor was a clear cell renal cell carcinoma. Turning to this clone: What it binds is not known.

Profiling relied on immunoSEQ multiplex PCR, and the TCRdb table lists in-frame clones only, not all of them. The sample holds under 200,000 clones, around 89% seen once. The chain employs TRBV7-8 and TRBJ1-5, with 10 bases that match TRBD1. Material: blood, obtained from a patient whose treatment included radiotherapy and nephrectomy. The clonotype comes from a woman between 45 and 60 years old with renal cell carcinoma. The CDR3 sequence is CASSSRQGASNQPQHF. The CDR3 DNA sequence: TGTGCCAGCAGCTCCCGACAGGGGGCGTCAAATCAGCCCCAGCATTTT.